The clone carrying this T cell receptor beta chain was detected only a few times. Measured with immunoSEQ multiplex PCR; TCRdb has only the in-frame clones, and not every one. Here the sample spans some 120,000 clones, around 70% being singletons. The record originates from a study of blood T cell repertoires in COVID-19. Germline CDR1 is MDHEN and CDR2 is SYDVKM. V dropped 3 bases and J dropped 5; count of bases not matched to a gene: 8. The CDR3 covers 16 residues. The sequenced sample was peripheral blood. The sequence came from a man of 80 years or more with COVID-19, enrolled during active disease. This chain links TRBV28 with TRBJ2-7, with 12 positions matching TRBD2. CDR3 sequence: CASSFPPTSGSDEQYF. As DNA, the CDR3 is TGTGCCAGCAGTTTTCCCCCGACTAGCGGGAGCGACGAGCAGTACTTC. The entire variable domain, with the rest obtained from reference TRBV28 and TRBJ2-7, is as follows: DVKVTQSSRYLVKRTGEKVFLECVQDMDHENMFWYRQDPGLGLRLIYFSYDVKMKEKGDIPEGYSVSREKKERFSLILESASTNQTSMYLCASSFPPTSGSDEQYFGPGTRLTVT.